The rows below give T cell receptor beta chains drawn from one sample of a study of T cell responses to AZD1222 COVID-19 vaccine. Profiling relied on immunoSEQ multiplex PCR, and the TCRdb table lists in-frame clones only, not all of them. Of fewer than 75,000 clones listed, roughly 85% are singletons. The material sequenced was peripheral blood, taken on day 0 of AZD1222 vaccination. Receptor source: an adult in good health. The CDR3 runs from the conserved cysteine through the conserved F or W. D genes are given only for firm matches. Part of the rows lack a size; the others show once, few, many or a class for expanded clones.

CDR3aa,CDR3nt,abundance,d_gene,v_gene,j_gene
CASSSPGTESYEQYF,TGTGCCAGCAGTTCTCCGGGGACCGAGTCCTACGAGCAGTACTTC,NA,NA,TRBV7-9,TRBJ2-7
CASSPWTGTYEQYF,TGTGCCAGCAGTCCATGGACAGGGACCTACGAGCAGTACTTC,NA,TRBD1,TRBV6-5,TRBJ2-7
CASSQPSGTDTQYF,TGTGCCAGCAGCCAGCCTAGCGGTACAGATACGCAGTATTTT,NA,TRBD2,TRBV4-2,TRBJ2-3
CASSFTGRDEKLFF,TGTGCCAGCAGCTTTACAGGGAGGGATGAAAAACTGTTTTTT,NA,NA,TRBV5-4,TRBJ1-4
CASSTSTAANYGYTF,TGTGCCAGTAGTACGTCGACGGCCGCTAACTATGGCTACACCTTC,NA,NA,TRBV19,TRBJ1-2
CASSDRVSHQPQHF,TGTGCCAGCAGCGACAGAGTAAGCCATCAGCCCCAGCATTTT,NA,NA,TRBV2,TRBJ1-5
CASSSRDRGPTQYF,TGTGCCAGCAGTTCCAGGGACAGGGGACCGACCCAGTACTTC,NA,TRBD1,TRBV28,TRBJ2-5
CATKEGQLSNQPQHF,TGTGCCACCAAGGAGGGACAGCTTAGCAATCAGCCCCAGCATTTT,NA,TRBD1,TRBV15,TRBJ1-5
CASSQETGRYGYTF,TGTGCCAGCAGCCAAGAGACAGGGAGATATGGCTACACCTTC,NA,TRBD1,TRBV7-9,TRBJ1-2
CASSPVIIGGYTF,TGTGCCAGTAGTCCAGTGATAATCGGTGGCTACACCTTC,NA,NA,TRBV19,TRBJ1-2
CASSPNGYTF,TGCGCCAGCAGTCCCAACGGCTACACCTTC,NA,NA,TRBV10-1,TRBJ1-2
CSVVDWSNTGELFF,TGCAGCGTTGTAGATTGGTCGAACACCGGGGAGCTGTTTTTT,NA,NA,TRBV29-1,TRBJ2-2
CASRTGPSTDTQYF,TGTGCCAGCCGGACAGGGCCGAGCACAGATACGCAGTATTTT,NA,TRBD1,TRBV19,TRBJ2-3
CASSPGGSGELFF,TGCGCCAGCAGCCCGGGGGGTTCCGGGGAGCTGTTTTTT,NA,TRBD2,TRBV5-1,TRBJ2-2
CASSSGQGRGGYTF,TGTGCCAGCTCATCTGGACAGGGGAGGGGTGGCTACACCTTC,NA,TRBD1,TRBV18,TRBJ1-2
CASSGGTGLFGYTF,TGTGCCAGCAGTGGCGGGACAGGGCTTTTTGGCTACACCTTC,NA,TRBD1,TRBV27,TRBJ1-2
CASRAPQGPGKNIQYF,TGTGCCAGCAGGGCTCCCCAAGGTCCGGGCAAAAACATTCAGTACTTC,NA,NA,TRBV7-9,TRBJ2-4
CASSSPGTSGGAIYEQYF,TGTGCCAGCAGCTCCCCCGGGACTAGCGGGGGGGCCATCTACGAGCAGTACTTC,NA,TRBD2,TRBV5-4,TRBJ2-7
CASSSFGEQYF,TGTGCCAGCAGCTCCTTTGGAGAGCAGTACTTC,NA,NA,TRBV14,TRBJ2-7
CASRGEANEKLFF,TGTGCCAGCAGGGGGGAAGCTAATGAAAAACTGTTTTTT,NA,NA,TRBV27,TRBJ1-4
CASSIGTEITYEQYF,TGTGCCAGCAGCATCGGGACCGAGATTACCTACGAGCAGTACTTC,many,NA,TRBV5-5,TRBJ2-7
CATSVRGYNQPQHF,TGTGCCACCAGTGTGCGGGGGTACAATCAGCCCCAGCATTTT,NA,NA,TRBV24-1,TRBJ1-5
CASSLKGDPGNTIYF,TGTGCCAGCAGCTTAAAGGGGGACCCTGGAAACACCATATATTTT,NA,NA,TRBV7-3,TRBJ1-3
CASSVGGTGPNQPQHF,TGTGCCAGCAGTGTAGGGGGGACAGGACCTAATCAGCCCCAGCATTTT,NA,TRBD1,TRBV6-6,TRBJ1-5
CASSILNGGVRPYHSPLHF,TGTGCCAGCAGTATCCTAAATGGGGGAGTCCGACCGTATCATTCACCCCTCCACTTT,NA,NA,TRBV21-1,TRBJ1-6
CAIKGGGASTGELFF,TGTGCCATCAAAGGCGGGGGGGCCTCCACCGGGGAGCTGTTTTTT,NA,TRBD2,TRBV10-3,TRBJ2-2
CASSQFSDTQYF,TGTGCCAGCAGCCAATTTTCGGATACGCAGTATTTT,NA,NA,TRBV3-1/TRBV3-2,TRBJ2-3
CAWSVLSYNSPLHF,TGTGCCTGGAGCGTCCTCTCCTATAATTCACCCCTCCACTTT,NA,NA,TRBV30,TRBJ1-6
CASSQDSDQPQHF,TGTGCCAGCAGCCAAGACTCGGATCAGCCCCAGCATTTT,NA,NA,TRBV4-2,TRBJ1-5
CASKALSGGTEAFF,TGTGCCAGTAAGGCCCTCTCCGGTGGCACTGAAGCTTTCTTT,NA,NA,TRBV19,TRBJ1-1
CASITQGADSPLHF,TGTGCCAGCATAACTCAGGGGGCTGATTCACCCCTCCACTTT,NA,TRBD1,TRBV7-9,TRBJ1-6
CASSPQGSPGEQYF,TGTGCCAGCAGCCCACAGGGGTCCCCTGGGGAGCAGTACTTC,NA,TRBD1,TRBV7-3,TRBJ2-7
CASSLVEGQGYNEQFF,TGCGCCAGCAGCTTGGTTGAAGGACAGGGGTACAATGAGCAGTTCTTC,NA,TRBD1,TRBV5-1,TRBJ2-1
CASSPGQFQETQYF,TGCGCCAGCAGCCCCGGACAGTTTCAAGAGACCCAGTACTTC,NA,NA,TRBV5-1,TRBJ2-5
CASSSGGTGNSPLHF,TGTGCCAGCAGCTCGGGAGGGACAGGAAATTCACCCCTCCACTTT,NA,TRBD1,TRBV5-4,TRBJ1-6
CASGQLTNQPQHF,TGTGCTAGTGGTCAACTCACGAATCAGCCCCAGCATTTT,NA,NA,TRBV12-5,TRBJ1-5
CASSEDTAQHF,TGTGCCAGCTCCGAGGATACGGCCCAGCATTTT,NA,NA,TRBV6-1,TRBJ1-5
CASSQDTHQPQHF,TGCGCCAGCAGCCAGGACACTCATCAGCCCCAGCATTTT,NA,NA,TRBV5-1,TRBJ1-5
CASSQERRGSDPEQYF,TGTGCCAGCAGCCAAGAGCGGAGGGGAAGTGACCCCGAGCAGTACTTC,NA,NA,TRBV4-2,TRBJ2-7
CASSLGGQGEGEQYF,TGCGCCAGCAGCTTGGGCGGCCAGGGGGAGGGGGAGCAGTACTTC,NA,NA,TRBV5-1,TRBJ2-7
CASSQDINYGYTF,TGTGCCAGCAGCCAAGACATTAACTATGGCTACACCTTC,few,NA,TRBV14,TRBJ1-2
CASSPPRQGLFF,TGTGCCAGCAGCCCCCCGCGGCAGGGGCTGTTCTTC,NA,NA,TRBV7-2,TRBJ2-1
CASSQERQGFGYTF,TGTGCCAGCAGCCAAGAACGACAGGGTTTTGGCTACACCTTC,NA,TRBD1,TRBV14,TRBJ1-2
CASSQITRQGGDYGYTF,TGTGCCAGCAGCCAAATAACAAGACAGGGAGGGGACTATGGCTACACCTTC,NA,TRBD1,TRBV5-6,TRBJ1-2
CASSSQDATDREISYEQYF,TGTGCCAGCAGCTCCCAGGACGCTACGGACAGGGAGATTTCCTACGAGCAGTACTTC,NA,TRBD1,TRBV13,TRBJ2-7
CASSIDRASGVYNEQFF,TGTGCCAGTAGTATAGATCGAGCTAGCGGGGTATACAATGAGCAGTTCTTC,once,TRBD2,TRBV19,TRBJ2-1
CAWGAGSNQPQHF,TGTGCCTGGGGGGCGGGGAGCAATCAGCCCCAGCATTTT,NA,NA,TRBV30,TRBJ1-5
CASLRQGAAFF,TGTGCCAGCCTTCGACAGGGTGCAGCTTTCTTT,NA,TRBD1,TRBV27,TRBJ1-1
CASSLGQGSSEQYF,TGCGCCAGCAGCCTGGGACAGGGATCGTCCGAGCAGTACTTC,NA,TRBD1,TRBV5-1,TRBJ2-7
CASSNWTGFGNQPQHF,TGTGCCAGCAGTAACTGGACAGGTTTCGGCAATCAGCCCCAGCATTTT,NA,TRBD1,TRBV27,TRBJ1-5
CASSLEGGQAPRQHF,TGTGCCAGCAGCTTAGAGGGCGGGCAGGCTCCCCGTCAGCATTTT,NA,NA,TRBV7-9,TRBJ1-5
CASSLPGAGGINEQFF,TGTGCCAGCAGCTTGCCCGGGGCAGGGGGTATCAATGAGCAGTTCTTC,few,TRBD1,TRBV5-4,TRBJ2-1
CASSLRAPSTDTQYF,TGTGCCAGCAGTTTGCGGGCCCCTAGCACAGATACGCAGTATTTT,once,NA,TRBV6-5,TRBJ2-3